These 30 T cell receptor beta chains originate from one sample sequenced in a study of CD8 T cells in Susac syndrome. RNA, at about 0.5 to 1 ug, was reverse transcribed with random hexamers. Each CDR3 protein is one row after TCRdb ran MiXCR on the immunoSEQ multiplex PCR reads. The sample has 75,000 or so distinct CDR3 sequences; approximately 95% are singletons. The sample taken for sequencing was CD8+ T cells from PBMCs. These receptors originate from a human donor with Susac syndrome.

The rearrangement joins TRBV7-3 to TRBJ2-1; 9 nucleotides align to TRBD2. V shed 4 bases and J 6 bases; nucleotides not matched to a gene: 7. CDR1 SGHTA and CDR2 FQGTGA come from the germline V gene. The length of the CDR3 is 15 residues. The DNA for the CDR3 is TGTGCCAGCAGCTCGGGCGGGAGGGAATTCAATGAGCAGTTCTTC. It specifies CASSSGGREFNEQFF.

The V gene is TRBV7-9, the J gene TRBJ1-5; no clear D. The germline V and J ends were trimmed by 2 bases and 1 base, with 0 bases remaining between them. The CDR3 is 12 amino acids. Germline V gene lookup returns CDR1 SEHNR and CDR2 FQNEAQ (reference sequence). The CDR3 DNA follows: TGTGCCAGCAGCTTAAGCAATCAGCCCCAGCATTTT. Translated: CASSLSNQPQHF.

The chain joins TRBV5-6 to TRBJ2-6, with D unresolved. This CDR3 has 13 amino acids. Germline CDR1 reads SGHDT; CDR2 reads YYEEEE. The V end lost 6 bases, the J end lost 0 bases, and 4 bases lay between the germline ends. CDR3 sequence reads: CASIFSGANVLTF. The CDR3, as DNA: TGTGCCAGCATCTTCTCTGGGGCCAACGTCCTGACTTTC.

V and J are TRBV29-1 and TRBJ2-5, with D possibly being TRBD2 (6 bases). The CDR3 is 18 amino acids. Germline V lookup: CDR1 SQVTM, CDR2 ANQGSEA. Trimming pared 0 bases from V and 2 bases from J, leaving 22 bases between. CDR3 sequence (DNA): TGCAGCGTTGAAGATGAGGAGGGTAGCGGACGGCCTCAAGAGACCCAGTACTTC. Translating it yields CSVEDEEGSGRPQETQYF.

The chain carries TRBV7-9 and TRBJ2-2; no definite D call. Germline values: CDR1 SEHNR, CDR2 FQNEAQ (reference sequence). V gave up 5 bases and J gave up 2 bases, with 12 bases separating them. The CDR3 runs to 15 residues. CDR3 nucleotide sequence: TGTGCCAGCAGCGAAGACATCTACAACACCGGGGAGCTGTTTTTT. It specifies CASSEDIYNTGELFF.

The chain is built from TRBV2 and TRBJ1-4; D uncertain. CDR1 is SNHLY, CDR2 FYNNEI, per germline. V dropped 7 bases and J dropped 5 bases, with 17 bases sitting between them. There are 15 residues in the CDR3. This CDR3 is CASMDSASGNEKLFF. In DNA, the CDR3 is TGTGCCAGCATGGACTCGGCCTCGGGGAATGAAAAACTGTTTTTT.

This clonotype showed up just once. The V gene is TRBV4-3, the J gene TRBJ2-3; a possible D gene is TRBD1 (5 bases). CDR1 and CDR2 (germline): LGHNA, YSLEER. The V end was cut by 4 bases, the J end by 2 bases, with 13 bases between. The length of the CDR3 is 15 residues. The CDR3 DNA follows: TGCGCCAGCAGCCGGGGTGATGGGGCCACAGATACGCAGTATTTT. Protein: CASSRGDGATDTQYF.

V usage is TRBV15 and J usage is TRBJ1-1; 11 bases are shared with TRBD1. This CDR3 comprises 14 residues. After removal of 8 bases from V and 6 bases from J, the junction contained 8 bases not matched to a gene. Germline V CDR1 and CDR2: LNHNV, YYDKDF (reference sequence). CDR3 sequence reads: CATHGQGARAEAFF. In DNA, the CDR3 is TGTGCCACCCATGGACAGGGGGCGAGGGCTGAAGCTTTCTTT.

The chain recombines TRBV3-1 with TRBJ1-2, with a tentative D call TRBD1 (6 bases). The CDR3 contains 16 residues. The V end was cut by 0 bases, the J end by 6 bases, with 17 bases between. Germline V lookup: CDR1 LGHDT, CDR2 YNNKEL (reference sequence). This CDR3 is CASSQDLVWGADGYTF. The CDR3 nucleotides read TGTGCCAGCAGCCAAGATCTCGTCTGGGGGGCGGATGGCTACACCTTC.

V and J are TRBV12-3 or TRBV12-4 and TRBJ2-6; D possibly corresponds to TRBD1 (5 bases). The CDR3 contains 15 residues. Trimming removed 4 bases from V and 2 bases from J, with 9 bases in between. Here the CDR3 DNA reads TGTGCCAGCAGTTCAGGGTTCCCTGGGGCCAACGTCCTGACTTTC. Amino acids: CASSSGFPGANVLTF.

The chain recombines TRBV29-1 with TRBJ2-7; 7 bases are shared with TRBD1. Trimming took 2 bases from V and 4 from J; bases not matched to a gene: 5. Looked up from germline, CDR1 is SQVTM and CDR2 is ANQGSEA. CDR3 size: 13 residues. The CDR3 loop reads CSVEFEGAYEQYF. The CDR3, as DNA: TGCAGCGTTGAATTCGAGGGGGCTTACGAGCAGTACTTC.

The genes are TRBV25-1 and TRBJ2-5, with D tentatively TRBD2 (6 bases). The length of the CDR3 is 16 residues. CDR1 MGHDK and CDR2 SYGVNS come from the germline V gene. The V and J ends lost 4 bases and 4 bases respectively, with 19 bases between them. Here the CDR3 reads CASSGILAVIGETQYF. The CDR3 DNA is TGTGCCAGCAGTGGGATACTAGCTGTGATTGGAGAGACCCAGTACTTC.

This clonotype was picked up a small number of times. The chain recombines TRBV27 with TRBJ1-1; D not resolved. Germline-derived CDR1 and CDR2 are MNHEY and SMNVEV (reference sequence). V lost 8 bases and J lost 0, with 13 bases in between. The CDR3 spans 14 residues. The CDR3 DNA follows: TGTGCCAGCTTCCAAACGTCGGTGAACACTGAAGCTTTCTTT. It specifies CASFQTSVNTEAFF.

This chain uses TRBV6-5 with TRBJ2-1; D not certain. CDR3 length: 13 residues. The V end lost 4 bases, the J end lost 7 bases, and 11 bases lay between the germline ends. Looked up from germline, CDR1 is MNHEY and CDR2 is SVGAGI. This CDR3 is CASSSAPGNEQFF. As DNA, the CDR3 is TGTGCCAGCAGTTCAGCCCCCGGGAATGAGCAGTTCTTC.

This chain connects TRBV6-6 to TRBJ2-7; 7 bases fit TRBD2. The CDR3 totals 16 residues. Trimming removed 6 bases from V and 3 bases from J; junction bases left unmatched: 14. Germline V gene data show CDR1 as MNHNY and CDR2 as SVGAGI (reference sequence). The CDR3 is CASSLGLPSSLYEQYF. In DNA form, the CDR3 reads TGTGCCAGCAGCCTGGGACTACCTAGCTCTCTCTACGAGCAGTACTTC.

This clonotype was recorded once. The chain couples TRBV4-2 to TRBJ2-3, with 8 positions matching TRBD2. Per germline, CDR1 LGHNA and CDR2 YNFKEQ. CDR3 length: 14 amino acids. With 5 bases clipped from V and 5 bases from J, the junction kept 6 bases outside the gene matches. The CDR3 DNA reads TGTGCCAGCAGCGAAAATAGCGGGAAAGATACGCAGTATTTT. It yields the protein CASSENSGKDTQYF.

The rearrangement links TRBV7-9 to TRBJ2-7; TRBD2 matches 8 bases. The germline V gene has CDR1 SEHNR and CDR2 FQNEAQ (reference sequence). V lost 4 bases and J lost 5; bases outside the gene matches: 13. CDR3 length: 16 amino acids. This chain's CDR3 is CASSSGPGLAAHEQYF. For the CDR3, the DNA is TGTGCCAGCAGCTCGGGACCCGGACTAGCTGCCCACGAGCAGTACTTC.

This clonotype appeared a single time. The V call is TRBV19, the J call TRBJ1-1; 7 bases align to TRBD1. V lost 10 bases and J lost 0; bases outside the gene matches: 5. This CDR3 has 13 amino acids. The V gene's germline CDR1 is LNHDA and CDR2 SQIVND (reference sequence). CDR3 bases: TGTGCCACATCGGACAGGATGAACACTGAAGCTTTCTTT. Protein: CATSDRMNTEAFF.

The V gene is TRBV20-1, the J gene TRBJ1-5; TRBD1 matches 11 bases. CDR1 DFQATT and CDR2 SNEGSKA come from the germline V gene (reference sequence). V lost 3 bases, J lost 6 bases, and 4 bases stayed unmatched. The CDR3 totals 14 residues. Here the CDR3 reads CSARGQGDSQPQHF. In DNA, the CDR3 is TGCAGTGCTAGGGGACAGGGGGATAGTCAGCCCCAGCATTTT.

The chain carries TRBV25-1 and TRBJ2-5; unclear D gene. The length of the CDR3 is 13 residues. The V end was cut by 3 bases, the J end by 2 bases, with 7 bases between. In germline, CDR1 is MGHDK, CDR2 SYGVNS. CDR3: CASSDLPQETQYF. The CDR3 DNA follows: TGTGCCAGCAGTGACCTCCCGCAAGAGACCCAGTACTTC.

This chain joins TRBV5-1 and TRBJ2-7; 7 bases align to TRBD2. From germline, CDR1 is SGHRS and CDR2 YFSETQ. This CDR3 has 17 residues. The ends lost 0 bases at V and 0 bases at J; junction bases unmatched: 9. For the CDR3, the DNA is TGCGCCAGCAGCTTGGGCCAGCCGGGACTAATCTCCTACGAGCAGTACTTC. This gives the protein CASSLGQPGLISYEQYF.

The chain employs TRBV30 and TRBJ2-2; D not certain. Germline lookup yields CDR1 GTSNPN and CDR2 SVGIG (reference sequence). V was cut by 0 bases and J by 6 bases, with 11 bases left in between. CDR3 size: 14 residues. The CDR3 DNA reads TGTGCCTGGAGTGTAGGTGATAGCTCCGGGGAGCTGTTTTTT. Its translation: CAWSVGDSSGELFF.

In nucleotides, the CDR3 is TGTGCCAGCAGTCCTGCGCATGGAGATACGCAGTATTTT. Amino acids: CASSPAHGDTQYF. The chain carries TRBV7-9 and TRBJ2-3, with unresolved D. Germline CDR1 and CDR2: SEHNR and FQNEAQ (reference sequence). This CDR3 has 13 residues. V was pared by 6 bases and J by 5 bases, with 12 bases between.

This clonotype has a single count. The chain joins TRBV7-9 to TRBJ2-6, with 10 bases identical to TRBD1. Germline CDR1 SEHNR, CDR2 FQNEAQ (reference sequence). The ends lost 0 bases at V and 3 bases at J; junction bases unmatched: 2. The CDR3 contains 17 residues. For the CDR3, the DNA is TGTGCCAGCAGCTTAGCCGGGACAGGGGTTGGGGCCAACGTCCTGACTTTC. This translates into CASSLAGTGVGANVLTF.

This sequence joins TRBV7-9 and TRBJ2-5; 7 bases agree with TRBD2. The V and J ends lost 5 bases and 2 bases, in that order; junction bases with no gene match: 11. CDR1 SEHNR and CDR2 FQNEAQ come from the germline V gene (reference sequence). CDR3 length: 16 amino acids. CDR3 residues: CASSPNQLAPQETQYF. The CDR3 DNA sequence: TGTGCCAGCAGCCCTAACCAACTAGCGCCTCAAGAGACCCAGTACTTC.

The chain employs TRBV28 and TRBJ2-5; D is uncertain. The CDR3 is made up of 15 amino acids. Trimming removed 3 bases from V and 0 bases from J, with 11 bases in between. Germline V gene sequence: CDR1 MDHEN, CDR2 SYDVKM. DNA for the CDR3: TGTGCCAGCAGTTTCGGTAGGATGGACCAAGAGACCCAGTACTTC. Its protein is CASSFGRMDQETQYF.

This chain uses TRBV27 with TRBJ1-4; no reliable D call. Germline lookup yields CDR1 MNHEY and CDR2 SMNVEV (reference sequence). This CDR3 has 16 amino acids. V was pared by 7 bases and J by 8 bases, with 23 bases between. In DNA form, the CDR3 reads TGTGCCAGCAAGTCTTCCGAAACCTCACCAGGCGAAAAACTGTTTTTT. It specifies CASKSSETSPGEKLFF.

V is TRBV29-1 and J is TRBJ1-5; 8 bases are shared with TRBD1. V lost 6 bases to trimming and J lost 3 bases; unmatched junction nucleotides: 4. Germline V gives CDR1 SQVTM, CDR2 ANQGSEA. CDR3 length: 13 amino acids. The CDR3 nucleotides read TGCAGCGTAGGGACAGGTGACAATCAGCCCCAGCATTTT. Amino acid sequence: CSVGTGDNQPQHF.

This chain links TRBV11-1 with TRBJ2-3; D is undetermined. Germline V CDR1 and CDR2: SGHAT, FQDESV (reference sequence). Trimming cost V 3 bases and J 6 bases, with 16 bases left between them. There are 15 residues in the CDR3. The DNA for the CDR3 is TGTGCCAGCAGCTTCTTCATAGGTGGTCCGGATACGCAGTATTTT. It codes for CASSFFIGGPDTQYF.

This chain uses TRBV7-9 with TRBJ2-7; 7 bases fit TRBD2. Germline CDR1 reads SEHNR; CDR2 reads FQNEAQ (reference sequence). This CDR3 comprises 13 residues. After removal of 5 bases from V and 4 bases from J, the junction contained 5 bases not matched to a gene. The CDR3, as DNA: TGTGCCAGCAGCCCCAGCGGGAAGTACGAGCAGTACTTC. Its translation is CASSPSGKYEQYF.